This TCR beta chain was recorded in a study of blood T cells in healthy people across ages. Trimming cost V 1 base and J 5 bases, with 14 bases left between them. Germline V CDR1 and CDR2: MNHNY, SVGAGI (reference sequence). The CDR3 loop spans 16 amino acids. Combining a sample-barcoded 5' primer with a J-beta primer mix, a second PCR ran for roughly 7 to 12 cycles. TCRdb used MiXCR to reprocess the 5' RACE reads, holding one entry per CDR3 protein. Of about 1.8 million distinct CDR3 sequences listed, roughly 50% were seen once; the top ten hold 2.1%. Sequencing was performed on blood. This sequence joins TRBV6-6 and TRBJ1-4; D is ambiguous. The sequence was obtained from a woman aged 40 to 49 in good health. CDR3 DNA sequence: TGTGCCAGCAGTTACTTGGAGGGTGGGATGAATGAAAAACTGTTTTTT. Protein product: CASSYLEGGMNEKLFF.